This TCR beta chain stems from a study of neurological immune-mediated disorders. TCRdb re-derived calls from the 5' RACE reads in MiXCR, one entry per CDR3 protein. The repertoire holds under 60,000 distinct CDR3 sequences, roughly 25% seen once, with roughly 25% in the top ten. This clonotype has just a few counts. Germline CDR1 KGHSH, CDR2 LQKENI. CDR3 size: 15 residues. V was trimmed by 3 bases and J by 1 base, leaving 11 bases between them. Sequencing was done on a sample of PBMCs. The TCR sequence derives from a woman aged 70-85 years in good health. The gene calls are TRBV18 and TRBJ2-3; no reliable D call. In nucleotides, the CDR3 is TGTGCCAGCTCACCTCAAACTACCCGCACAGATACGCAGTATTTT. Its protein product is CASSPQTTRTDTQYF. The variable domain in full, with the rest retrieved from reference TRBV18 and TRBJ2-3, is NAGVMQNPRHLVRRRGQEARLRCSPMKGHSHVYWYRQLPEEGLKFMVYLQKENIIDESGMPKERFSAEFPKEGPSILRIQQVVRGDSAAYFCASSPQTTRTDTQYFGPGTRLTVL.